The sequence of this TCR beta chain was determined in a study of regulatory T cells in long-lasting Graves disease. The length of the CDR3 is 13 residues. The V and J ends lost 7 bases and 4 bases respectively, with 12 bases between them. CDR1 and CDR2 (germline): MNHNS, SASEGT. According to the study, TCR beta libraries were built with iRepertoire HTBI primers and CDR3-region Arm-PCR. TCRdb recomputed calls from the multiplex PCR reads with MiXCR, one row per CDR3 protein. Of 550,000 to 650,000 distinct CDR3 sequences listed, approximately 16% are singletons. This clonotype was counted ten times or more. Documented time point: newly diagnosed GD, antithyroid drugs for less than 3 months. PBMCs provided the RNA from which the TCR library was made. The same data also contributed to another study, on T cells in Graves' hyperthyroidism and ophthalmopathy.

The sequence derives from a man between 18 and 29 years old with Graves disease. The specimen comprised peripheral blood mononuclear cells (PBMCs), sampled at new diagnosis, from a patient treated with antithyroid drugs. This chain connects TRBV6-1 to TRBJ2-3, with a tentative D call TRBD1 (5 bases). CDR3 sequence: CASTRRGADTQYF. CDR3 in DNA: TGTGCCAGCACCCGAAGGGGTGCAGATACGCAGTATTTT.